This TCR beta chain was found in a study of response to subunit inactivated influenza vaccine. Study-wide points: Authors suggested that a seasonal influenza vaccination recruits few new T cells each time.

Germline-derived CDR1 and CDR2 are LGHNA and YNFKEQ. V lost 0 bases, J lost 4 bases, and 10 bases lay in between. The CDR3 runs 15 residues. In the case of this clonotype: The antigen is undetermined.

TCRdb re-called the RT-PCR reads with MiXCR, one entry per CDR3 protein. The table has under 500,000 distinct CDR3 sequences, approximately 11% seen once. The sequence came from a man over 45 who received an inactivated influenza vaccine. V and J are TRBV4-2 and TRBJ1-5; no firm D call. The sample here was PBMCs from blood, taken roughly 6 weeks after vaccination. The CDR3 region is CASSQDAQRNQPQHF. The CDR3 bases are TGTGCCAGCAGCCAAGATGCACAGCGAAATCAGCCCCAGCATTTT.